The rows below give T cell receptor beta chains drawn from one sample of a study of blood T cell repertoires in COVID-19. Repertoires were generated with immunoSEQ multiplex PCR, while TCRdb's copy carries only in-frame clones and drops some. The table shows more than 300,000 clones, with around 87% occurring only once. Sequencing was done on a sample of peripheral blood. These receptors all come from a woman in her 50s with COVID-19, enrolled during active disease. CDR3s include the opening cysteine and the closing phenylalanine or tryptophan. D genes are given only for firm matches. Rows may omit the clone size; those that give it use once, few, many or a size class.

- TRBJ2-7 TRBV9 15 - CASSVGPQISYEQYF TGTGCCAGCAGCGTAGGCCCGCAGATCTCCTACGAGCAGTACTTC
- TRBJ1-2 TRBV18 13 - CASSPHRTEGYTF TGTGCCAGCTCACCCCACCGGACAGAAGGCTACACCTTC
TRBD2 TRBJ2-1 TRBV30 13 - CAWSGRGYNEQFF TGTGCCTGGAGTGGGCGGGGGTACAATGAGCAGTTCTTC
TRBD2 TRBJ2-1 TRBV28 14 - CASSLGGRAFEQFF TGTGCCAGCAGTTTGGGCGGGAGGGCCTTTGAGCAGTTCTTC
- TRBJ2-3 TRBV6-5 14 - CASRTTLSTDTQYF TGTGCCAGCAGAACTACTCTCAGCACAGATACGCAGTATTTT
TRBD2 TRBJ2-7 TRBV7-2 15 - CASSSTLAGRGEQYF TGTGCCAGCAGCTCAACACTAGCGGGGAGGGGGGAGCAGTACTTC
TRBD2 TRBJ2-1 TRBV4-2 16 - CASSQGGSGRGGEQFF TGTGCCAGCAGCCAGGGTGGTAGCGGGAGGGGCGGTGAGCAGTTCTTC
TRBD2 TRBJ2-3 TRBV11-3 14 - CASSSGLAGDTQYF TGTGCCAGCAGCTCTGGACTAGCGGGAGATACGCAGTATTTT
TRBD1 TRBJ1-2 TRBV24-1 16 - CATSEADRQNLYGYTF TGTGCCACCAGTGAAGCGGACAGGCAAAATCTCTATGGCTACACCTTC
- TRBJ1-5 TRBV6-6 16 few CASSRYVGAPEGAQHF TGTGCCAGCAGCCGCTACGTGGGGGCCCCCGAGGGGGCCCAGCATTTT
TRBD1 TRBJ2-5 TRBV5-1 14 - CASSQGQIQETQYF TGCGCCAGCAGCCAGGGACAGATTCAAGAGACCCAGTACTTC
- TRBJ2-7 TRBV7-2 15 - CASSLDALATDEQYF TGTGCCAGCAGCTTAGACGCGTTAGCCACCGACGAGCAGTACTTC
- TRBJ2-7 TRBV3-1/TRBV3-2 12 - CASQGEDYEQYF TGTGCCAGTCAGGGGGAGGACTACGAGCAGTACTTC
- TRBJ2-2 TRBV2 12 - CASNWESGELFF TGTGCCAGCAACTGGGAGTCCGGGGAGCTGTTTTTT